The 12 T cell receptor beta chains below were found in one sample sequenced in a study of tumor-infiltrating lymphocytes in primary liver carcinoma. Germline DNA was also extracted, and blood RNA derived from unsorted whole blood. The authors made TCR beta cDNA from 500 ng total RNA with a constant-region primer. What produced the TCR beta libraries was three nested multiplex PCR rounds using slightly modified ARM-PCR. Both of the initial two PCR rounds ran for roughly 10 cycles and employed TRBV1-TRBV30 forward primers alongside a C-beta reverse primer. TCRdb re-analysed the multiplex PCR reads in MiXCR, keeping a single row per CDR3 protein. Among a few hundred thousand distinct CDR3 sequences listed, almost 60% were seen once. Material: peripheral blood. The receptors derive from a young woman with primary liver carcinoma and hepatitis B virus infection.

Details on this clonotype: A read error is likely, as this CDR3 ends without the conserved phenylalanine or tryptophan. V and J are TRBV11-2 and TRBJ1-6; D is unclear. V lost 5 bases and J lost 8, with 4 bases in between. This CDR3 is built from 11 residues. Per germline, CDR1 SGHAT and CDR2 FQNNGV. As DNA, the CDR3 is TGTGCCAGCAGCACATATTCACCCCTCCACTCT. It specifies CASSTYSPLHS.

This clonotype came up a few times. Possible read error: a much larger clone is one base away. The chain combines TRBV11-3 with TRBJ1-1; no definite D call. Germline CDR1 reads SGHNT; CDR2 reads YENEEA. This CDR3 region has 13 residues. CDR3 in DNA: TGTGTCAGCAGCTTTGGGGTGTACACTGAAGCTTTCTTT. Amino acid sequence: CVSSFGVYTEAFF.

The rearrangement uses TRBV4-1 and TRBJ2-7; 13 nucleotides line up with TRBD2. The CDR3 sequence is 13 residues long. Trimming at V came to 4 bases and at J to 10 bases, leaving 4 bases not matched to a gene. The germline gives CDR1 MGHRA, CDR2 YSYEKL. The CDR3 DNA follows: TGCGCCAGCAGCCGAGGACTAGCGGGAGATCAGTACTTC. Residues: CASSRGLAGDQYF.

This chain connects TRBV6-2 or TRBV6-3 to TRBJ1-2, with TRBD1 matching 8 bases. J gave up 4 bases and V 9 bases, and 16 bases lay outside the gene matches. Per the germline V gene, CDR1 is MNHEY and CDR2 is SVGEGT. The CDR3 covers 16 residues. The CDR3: CARSPRVGTGTYGYTF. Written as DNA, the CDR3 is TGTGCCAGAAGTCCCCGTGTCGGGACAGGTACCTATGGCTACACCTTC.

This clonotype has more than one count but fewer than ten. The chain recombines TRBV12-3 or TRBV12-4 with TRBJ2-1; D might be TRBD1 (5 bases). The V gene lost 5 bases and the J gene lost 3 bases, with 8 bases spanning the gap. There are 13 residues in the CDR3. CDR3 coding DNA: TGTGCCAGCAGTGTCAGGGACTACAATGAGCAGTTCTTC. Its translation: CASSVRDYNEQFF.

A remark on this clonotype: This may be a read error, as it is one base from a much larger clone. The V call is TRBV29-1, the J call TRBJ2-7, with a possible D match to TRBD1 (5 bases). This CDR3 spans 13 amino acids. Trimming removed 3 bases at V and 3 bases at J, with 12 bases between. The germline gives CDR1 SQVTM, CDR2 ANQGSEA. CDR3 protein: CSVEPRVGYEQYF. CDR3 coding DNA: TGCAGCGTTGAGCCCAGGGTGGGCTACGAGCAGTACTTC.

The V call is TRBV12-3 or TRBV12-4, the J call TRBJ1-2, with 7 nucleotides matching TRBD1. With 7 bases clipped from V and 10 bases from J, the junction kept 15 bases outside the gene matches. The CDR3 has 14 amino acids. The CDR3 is CASIQPGRGSDYTF. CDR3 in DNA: TGTGCCAGCATTCAGCCGGGCAGGGGGTCTGACTACACCTTC.

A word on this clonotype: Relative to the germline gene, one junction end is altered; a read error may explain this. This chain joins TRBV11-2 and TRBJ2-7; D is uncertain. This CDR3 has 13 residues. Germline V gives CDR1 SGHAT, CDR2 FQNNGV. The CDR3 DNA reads TGTGTCAGCAGCTTTACCGCTTCCTACGAGCAATACTTC. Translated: CVSSFTASYEQYF.

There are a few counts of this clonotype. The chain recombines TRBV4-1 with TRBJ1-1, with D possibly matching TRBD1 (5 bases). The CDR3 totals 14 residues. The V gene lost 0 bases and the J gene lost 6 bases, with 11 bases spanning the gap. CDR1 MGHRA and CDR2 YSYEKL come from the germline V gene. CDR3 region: CASSQEGGAAEAFF. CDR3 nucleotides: TGCGCCAGCAGCCAAGAGGGAGGGGCGGCTGAAGCTTTCTTT.

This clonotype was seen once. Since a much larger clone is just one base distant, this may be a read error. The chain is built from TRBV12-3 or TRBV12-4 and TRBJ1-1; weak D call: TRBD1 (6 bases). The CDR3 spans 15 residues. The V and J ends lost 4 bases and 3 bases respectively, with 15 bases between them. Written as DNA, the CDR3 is TGTGCCAGCAGTTACAGGGCTAACATGGACACTGAAGCTTTCTTT. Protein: CASSYRANMDTEAFF.

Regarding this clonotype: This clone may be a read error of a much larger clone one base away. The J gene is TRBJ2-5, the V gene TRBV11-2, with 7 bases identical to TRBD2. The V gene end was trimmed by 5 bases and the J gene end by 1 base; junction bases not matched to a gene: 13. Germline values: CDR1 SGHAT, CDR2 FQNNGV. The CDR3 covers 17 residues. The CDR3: CASSRRTGGRRQETQYF. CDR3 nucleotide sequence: TGTGCCAGCAGCCGTAGGACTGGCGGGAGACGCCAAGAGACCCAGTACTTC. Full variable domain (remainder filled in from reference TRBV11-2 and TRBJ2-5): EAGVAQSPRYKIIEKRQSVAFWCNPISGHATLYWYQQILGQGPKLLIQFQNNGVVDDSQLPKDRFSAERLKGVDSTLKIQPAKLEDSAVYLCASSRRTGGRRQETQYFGPGTRLLVL.

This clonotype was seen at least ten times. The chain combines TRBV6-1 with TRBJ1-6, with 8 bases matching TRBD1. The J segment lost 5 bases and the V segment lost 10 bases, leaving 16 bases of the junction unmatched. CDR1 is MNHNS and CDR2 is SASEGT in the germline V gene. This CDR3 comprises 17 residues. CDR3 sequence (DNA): TGTGCCACCCGGACAGGGAATTGGGACGTCGATAATTCACCCCTCCACTTT. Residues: CATRTGNWDVDNSPLHF.